Listed below are T cell receptor beta chains from one sample, sequenced in a study of CD8+CD57+ T cells in acquired aplastic anemia. In TCRdb, the reads were re-called with MiXCR into one record per CDR3 protein. The sample holds about 120,000 distinct CDR3 sequences, under 60% seen once. Sequencing input: sorted CD4+, CD8+, or CD8+CD57+ T cells (not recorded which) from PBMCs. These receptors were collected from a human donor with aplastic anemia. CDR3s include the opening cysteine and the closing phenylalanine or tryptophan. Each record gives: J gene, V gene, D gene, clone size, CDR3 DNA, CDR3 protein. D genes are given only for firm matches. Size is stated for part of the rows, as once, few or many counts, or as a class when the clone is expanded.

TRBJ2-3 | TRBV5-6 | - | many | TGTGCCAGCAGCGCCCTTGAGGGGCGATTCACAGATACGCAGTATTTT | CASSALEGRFTDTQYF
TRBJ2-5 | TRBV7-3 | - | many | TGTGCCAGCAGCTTAGGACACACAACAAGAAAAGAGACCCAGTACTTC | CASSLGHTTRKETQYF
TRBJ2-7 | TRBV15 | TRBD2 | few | TGTGCCACCCTGCTTTTTGCGGGGGATTACGAGCAGTACTTC | CATLLFAGDYEQYF
TRBJ2-7 | TRBV20-1 | - | - | TGCAGTGCGCAAGATCCGGACGGGGCCTACGGGCAGTACTTC | CSAQDPDGAYGQYF
TRBJ2-1 | TRBV6-2/TRBV6-3 | - | - | TGTGCCAGCAGAAAGGACTACAATGAGCAGTTCTTC | CASRKDYNEQFF
TRBJ2-5 | TRBV28 | TRBD1 | few | TGTGCCAGCAGTTTACTACGGGACAGCCAAGAGACCCAGTACTTC | CASSLLRDSQETQYF
TRBJ1-1 | TRBV13 | - | many | TGTGCCTCCCGGGGGCCGGGGTCGACTGAAGCTTTCTTT | CASRGPGSTEAFF
TRBJ1-1 | TRBV10-3 | - | - | TGTGCCATCAAGAGCCAGGAGAACACTGAAGCTTTCTTT | CAIKSQENTEAFF
TRBJ1-2 | TRBV14 | TRBD1 | - | TGTGCCAGCAGCCGCGAACAGGGGTTTGGGGGCTACACCTTC | CASSREQGFGGYTF
TRBJ1-5 | TRBV6-1 | - | many | TGTGCCAGCAGTGGCGAAGAGGCGGCCGTATGGCGCAATCAGCCCCAGCATTTT | CASSGEEAAVWRNQPQHF
TRBJ2-1 | TRBV9 | TRBD2 | many | TGTGCCAGCAGCGTCCTATCGGGACTAGCGGGGGCCGAATCCTACAATGAGCAGTTCTTC | CASSVLSGLAGAESYNEQFF
TRBJ1-3 | TRBV19 | TRBD1 | - | TGTGCCAGTAGTCGGGGACAGAGCCCAAACACCATATATTTT | CASSRGQSPNTIYF
TRBJ2-7 | TRBV19 | - | - | TGTGCCAGTAGTATAGACGGGGGCGAGCAGTACTTC | CASSIDGGEQYF
TRBJ1-5 | TRBV15 | - | few | TGTGCCACCAGCAGAGATACCCGGGCGAGAGAGACCCAGCATTTT | CATSRDTRARETQHF
TRBJ2-7 | TRBV7-2 | TRBD2 | - | TGTGCCAGCCACCACGGGGGGTCCGAGCAGTACTTC | CASHHGGSEQYF
TRBJ2-5 | TRBV27 | - | few | TGTGCCAGCAGTCCCCGGACACCTGAGACGGAGACCCAGTACTTC | CASSPRTPETETQYF
TRBJ1-6 | TRBV7-3 | - | - | TGTGCCAGCAGCCGGGACTTTGGCTCACCCCTCCACTTT | CASSRDFGSPLHF
TRBJ2-7 | TRBV29-1 | TRBD1 | - | TGCAGCGTTGTTGACCGGGACAGAGGGTACGAGCAGTACTTC | CSVVDRDRGYEQYF
TRBJ2-7 | TRBV7-4 | TRBD1 | - | TGTGCCAGCAGCGCCAGGGGGCTCGAGCAGTACTTC | CASSARGLEQYF
TRBJ1-1 | TRBV20-1 | TRBD1 | - | TGCAGTGCTCGAAGGGCGGGACAGACGAACACTGAAGCTTTCTTT | CSARRAGQTNTEAFF
TRBJ2-1 | TRBV7-9 | - | many | TGTGCCAGCAGCCTAGTAACAGGAGGCAATGAGCAGTTCTTC | CASSLVTGGNEQFF
TRBJ1-2 | TRBV14 | TRBD1 | - | TGTGCCAGCAGCCTTACAGGGGGATCCTACTATGGCTACACCTTC | CASSLTGGSYYGYTF